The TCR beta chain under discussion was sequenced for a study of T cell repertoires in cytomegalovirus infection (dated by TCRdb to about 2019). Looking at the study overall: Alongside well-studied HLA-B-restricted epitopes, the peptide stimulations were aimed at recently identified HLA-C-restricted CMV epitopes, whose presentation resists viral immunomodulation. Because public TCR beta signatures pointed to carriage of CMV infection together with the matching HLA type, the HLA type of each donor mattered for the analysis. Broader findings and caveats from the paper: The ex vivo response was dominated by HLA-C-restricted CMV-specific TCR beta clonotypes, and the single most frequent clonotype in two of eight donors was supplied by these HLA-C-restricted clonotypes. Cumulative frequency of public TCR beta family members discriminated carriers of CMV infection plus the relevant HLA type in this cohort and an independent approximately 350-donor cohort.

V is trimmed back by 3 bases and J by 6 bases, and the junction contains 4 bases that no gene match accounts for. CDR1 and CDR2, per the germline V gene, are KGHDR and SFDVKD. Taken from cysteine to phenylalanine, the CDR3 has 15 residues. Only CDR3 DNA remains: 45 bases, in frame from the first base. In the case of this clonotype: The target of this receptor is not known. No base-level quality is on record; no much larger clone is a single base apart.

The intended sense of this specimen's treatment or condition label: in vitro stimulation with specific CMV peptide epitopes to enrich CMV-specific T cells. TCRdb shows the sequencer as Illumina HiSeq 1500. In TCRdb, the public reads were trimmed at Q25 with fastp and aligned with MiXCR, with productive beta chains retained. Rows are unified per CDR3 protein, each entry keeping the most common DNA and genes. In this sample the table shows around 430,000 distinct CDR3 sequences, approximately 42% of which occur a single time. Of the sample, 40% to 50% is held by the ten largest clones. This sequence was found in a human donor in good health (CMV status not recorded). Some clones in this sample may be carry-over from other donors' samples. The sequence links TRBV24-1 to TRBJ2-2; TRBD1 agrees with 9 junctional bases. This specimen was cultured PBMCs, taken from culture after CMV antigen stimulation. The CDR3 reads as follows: CATSDPRQGAGELFF. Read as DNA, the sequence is TGTGCCACCAGTGATCCCAGACAGGGGGCCGGGGAGCTGTTTTTT.